Shown below are 31 T cell receptor beta chains from a single sample sequenced in a study of PD-1 blockade in mismatch repair-deficient tumors listed by TCRdb under 2017. Libraries came from the immunoSEQ multiplex PCR assay. The immuneACCESS repertoire file appears here via TCRdb, limited to in-frame rearrangements. These files lack a portion of the clones; in checked studies, under half of the deficit traces to unresolved V genes, and the cause of the others is not known. This sample has under 150,000 clones in its table, and 85% to 90% of those were observed once. The biggest ten clones account for approximately 12% of the sample. The starting material was peripheral blood, obtained 44 weeks after starting pembrolizumab. These receptor sequences come from an adult with mismatch repair-deficient cancer.

The chain couples TRBV7-9 to TRBJ2-1, with 7 bases lining up with TRBD2. The CDR3 is 16 residues long. CDR1 is SEHNR and CDR2 is FQNEAQ in the germline V gene (reference sequence). V trimming: 2 bases; J trimming: 7 bases; junction bases outside the gene matches: 11. This chain's CDR3 is CASSLPGLVGWNEQFF. DNA of the CDR3: TGTGCCAGCAGCTTACCCGGACTAGTGGGATGGAATGAGCAGTTCTTC.

The J gene is TRBJ1-4, the V gene TRBV5-1; possible D gene TRBD1, 5 bases. From germline, CDR1 is SGHRS and CDR2 YFSETQ. The V gene lost 0 bases and the J gene lost 5 bases, with 11 bases spanning the gap. This CDR3 comprises 15 residues. CDR3 DNA: TGCGCCAGCAGCTTGGCGGGATCAGGGAATGAAAAACTGTTTTTT. Its translation is CASSLAGSGNEKLFF. Together with reference TRBV5-1 and TRBJ1-4, the CDR3 gives the full variable domain: KAGVTQTPRYLIKTRGQQVTLSCSPISGHRSVSWYQQTPGQGLQFLFEYFSETQRNKGNFPGRFSGRQFSNSRSEMNVSTLELGDSALYLCASSLAGSGNEKLFFGSGTQLSVL.

The V gene is TRBV5-4, the J gene TRBJ2-1, with TRBD2 as a possible D gene (6 bases). Per germline, CDR1 SGHNT and CDR2 YYREEE (reference sequence). The CDR3 totals 18 residues. V lost 0 bases and J lost 0, with 16 bases in between. This CDR3 reads CASSLALAQKSSYNEQFF. CDR3 in DNA: TGTGCCAGCAGCTTGGCCCTAGCGCAGAAGAGCTCCTACAATGAGCAGTTCTTC.

This clone has only a few counts. This sequence joins TRBV28 and TRBJ2-1, with D hard to call. Per the germline V gene, CDR1 is MDHEN and CDR2 is SYDVKM. The CDR3 loop spans 13 amino acids. V dropped 2 bases and J dropped 6 bases, with 8 bases sitting between them. CDR3 amino acids: CASSLGIRNEQFF. In nucleotides, the CDR3 is TGTGCCAGCAGTTTAGGCATACGCAATGAGCAGTTCTTC.

The table lists this clone with a few counts. The chain has TRBV6-4 and TRBJ2-5; TRBD1 matches at 12 bases. The V segment lost 3 bases and the J segment 5 bases; nucleotides outside the gene matches: 1. The germline gives CDR1 MRHNA, CDR2 SNTAGT. The CDR3 contains 14 residues. For the CDR3, the DNA is TGTGCCAGCAGTGAGGGACAGGGGGCGGAGACCCAGTACTTC. This sequence encodes CASSEGQGAETQYF.

The sample holds one count of this clone. V usage is TRBV11-2 and J usage is TRBJ2-6; perhaps TRBD1 as D (5 bases). The ends were cut back, 5 bases at V and 0 bases at J, with 8 bases in the middle. The CDR3 consists of 15 residues. Germline CDR1 and CDR2: SGHAT and FQNNGV. Written as DNA, the CDR3 is TGTGCCAGCAGCCGACAGAGCTCTGGGGCCAACGTCCTGACTTTC. Amino acid sequence: CASSRQSSGANVLTF. Full variable domain (remainder filled in from reference TRBV11-2 and TRBJ2-6): EAGVAQSPRYKIIEKRQSVAFWCNPISGHATLYWYQQILGQGPKLLIQFQNNGVVDDSQLPKDRFSAERLKGVDSTLKIQPAKLEDSAVYLCASSRQSSGANVLTFGAGSRLTVL.

This chain joins TRBV11-2 and TRBJ2-7; 9 bases line up with TRBD1. Germline lookup yields CDR1 SGHAT and CDR2 FQNNGV. V shed 4 bases and J 6 bases; nucleotides not matched to a gene: 16. The CDR3 has 17 amino acids. The CDR3 DNA is TGTGCCAGCAGCTCAACAACCTTGACAGGGGGGGAATCCGAGCAGTACTTC. Translation gives CASSSTTLTGGESEQYF.

The chain has TRBV6-5 and TRBJ2-7, with D possibly TRBD2 on 6 matching bases. Trimming left V 2 bases short and J 2 bases short, with 10 bases between. CDR1 is MNHEY and CDR2 is SVGAGI in the germline V gene. This CDR3 has 14 amino acids. In DNA form, the CDR3 reads TGTGCCAGCAGTTACGCGGGGATCGCCTACGAGCAGTACTTC. It specifies CASSYAGIAYEQYF.

This chain uses TRBV19 with TRBJ2-1; 14 nucleotides agree with TRBD2. The CDR3 loop spans 18 amino acids. Trimming at V came to 6 bases and at J to 0 bases, leaving 7 bases not matched to a gene. CDR1 and CDR2 from the germline V gene are LNHDA and SQIVND (reference sequence). CDR3 region: CASSWTSGRPSSYNEQFF. CDR3 nucleotide sequence: TGTGCCAGTAGCTGGACTAGCGGGAGGCCTAGCTCCTACAATGAGCAGTTCTTC.

V is TRBV6-5 and J is TRBJ1-3; D is undetermined. Trimming cost V 5 bases and J 0 bases, with 11 bases left between them. Germline assignment: CDR1 MNHEY and CDR2 SVGAGI. This CDR3 comprises 15 residues. The CDR3 loop reads CASSPDWSSGNTIYF. As DNA, the CDR3 is TGTGCCAGCAGTCCTGACTGGAGCTCTGGAAACACCATATATTTT.

The chain has TRBV7-9 and TRBJ1-1, with D perhaps matching TRBD1 (6 bases). CDR3 size: 17 residues. With 2 bases removed from V and 3 bases from J, the gap between germline ends came to 19 bases. Germline values: CDR1 SEHNR, CDR2 FQNEAQ (reference sequence). The CDR3 loop reads CASSLHWGATPDTEAFF. The DNA for the CDR3 is TGTGCCAGCAGCTTACATTGGGGGGCGACCCCTGACACTGAAGCTTTCTTT.

The chain couples TRBV19 to TRBJ1-5; possible D gene TRBD1, 5 bases. CDR3 size: 14 residues. Per the germline V gene, CDR1 is LNHDA and CDR2 is SQIVND (reference sequence). V gave up 3 bases and J gave up 5 bases, with 11 bases separating them. The CDR3 sequence: CASSMVGGYQPQHF. The CDR3 nucleotides read TGTGCCAGTAGTATGGTGGGGGGATATCAGCCCCAGCATTTT.

The table lists this clone with a count of one. The CDR3 region is CASSDGTSGSFPYNEQFF. The DNA for the CDR3 is TGCGCCAGCAGTGACGGGACTAGCGGGAGTTTCCCCTACAATGAGCAGTTCTTC. The genes are TRBV10-2 and TRBJ2-1, with 14 bases matching TRBD2. With 3 bases clipped from V and 2 bases from J, the junction kept 6 bases outside the gene matches. The CDR3 is 18 amino acids. Germline V gene data show CDR1 as WSHSY and CDR2 as SAAADI.

V usage is TRBV5-1 and J usage is TRBJ2-4; D unresolved. The germline gives CDR1 SGHRS, CDR2 YFSETQ. The CDR3 covers 16 residues. V was trimmed by 3 bases and J by 0 bases, leaving 13 bases between them. CDR3 sequence (DNA): TGCGCCAGCAGCTCAACTTCCAGCGTAGCCAAAAACATTCAGTACTTC. This gives the protein CASSSTSSVAKNIQYF.

The CDR3 DNA is TGCAGCGTGGGAGGGCTAGCGGGAGGAGACACCGGGGAGCTGTTTTTT. Translation: CSVGGLAGGDTGELFF. The rearrangement joins TRBV29-1 to TRBJ2-2; 11 positions match TRBD2. Per the germline V gene, CDR1 is SQVTM and CDR2 is ANQGSEA. The CDR3 length is 16 residues. V gave up 6 bases and J gave up 3 bases; unmatched junction bases: 9.

The chain carries TRBV19 and TRBJ2-1, with D maybe TRBD2 (6 bases). Germline CDR1 reads LNHDA; CDR2 reads SQIVND (reference sequence). There are 17 residues in the CDR3. Trimming left V 5 bases short and J 0 bases short, with 17 bases between. Written as DNA, the CDR3 is TGTGCCAGTAGTGTAAGACTAGTTCTCGTCTCCTACAATGAGCAGTTCTTC. Amino acids: CASSVRLVLVSYNEQFF.

The chain uses TRBV4-2 and TRBJ1-1; D remains unclear. Germline CDR1 is LGHNA and CDR2 is YNFKEQ. V was pared by 0 bases and J by 6 bases, with 11 bases between. This CDR3 has 14 residues. DNA of the CDR3: TGTGCCAGCAGCCAAGATCTAGCCGGTTCTGAAGCTTTCTTT. It codes for CASSQDLAGSEAFF.

DNA for the CDR3: TGTGCCAGCAGCTTTTCGCCCCATGTCTACGAGCAGTACTTC. Protein product: CASSFSPHVYEQYF. The rearrangement uses TRBV11-3 and TRBJ2-7; D call uncertain. The germline CDR1 and CDR2 sequences are SGHNT and YENEEA. V lost 3 bases and J 3 bases, leaving 12 bases between the germline ends. This CDR3 comprises 14 residues.

The CDR3 nucleotides are TGTGCCAGGGGGGGGGACGGGCGCCCCGGCAGCAGGGGAAATGAGCAGTTCTTC. Its translation is CARGGDGRPGSRGNEQFF. The chain is built from TRBV2 and TRBJ2-1; D perhaps matches TRBD2 (7 bases). Germline loops: CDR1 SNHLY, CDR2 FYNNEI. The CDR3 covers 18 residues. V was shortened by 9 bases and J by 7 bases, with 31 bases between the two germline ends.

J is TRBJ1-2 and V is TRBV10-3; D is possibly TRBD1 (6 bases). Germline V CDR1 and CDR2: ENHRY, SYGVKD. There are 13 residues in the CDR3. With 6 bases removed from V and 3 bases from J, the gap between germline ends came to 11 bases. CDR3 amino acids: CAIRKGEDYGYTF. The CDR3, as DNA: TGTGCCATCAGGAAGGGGGAAGACTATGGCTACACCTTC.

This clone has only one observation. This chain connects TRBV2 to TRBJ2-5; the match to TRBD2 covers 8 bases. CDR1 is SNHLY and CDR2 is FYNNEI in the germline V gene. V shed 3 bases and J 0 bases; nucleotides not matched to a gene: 3. This CDR3 comprises 15 residues. The CDR3 nucleotides read TGTGCCAGCAGTGAGACTAGCGTGTACCAAGAGACCCAGTACTTC. Protein product: CASSETSVYQETQYF.

This CDR3 is CASRSGLAGEGETQYF. The CDR3, as DNA: TGCGCCAGCAGATCCGGACTAGCGGGAGAGGGGGAGACCCAGTACTTC. The J gene is TRBJ2-5, the V gene TRBV5-1, with 13 nucleotides matching TRBD2. The germline CDR1 and CDR2 sequences are SGHRS and YFSETQ. J lost 5 bases, V lost 5 bases, and 9 bases had no gene match. The CDR3 loop spans 16 amino acids.

The gene calls are TRBV5-4 and TRBJ2-7; D is undetermined. Trimming removed 5 bases at V and 2 bases at J, with 11 bases between. The V gene's germline CDR1 is SGHNT and CDR2 YYREEE (reference sequence). The CDR3 extends over 13 amino acids. This CDR3 reads CASSPAGAYEQYF. CDR3 nucleotide sequence: TGTGCCAGCAGTCCCGCTGGTGCCTACGAGCAGTACTTC.

The rearrangement links TRBV9 to TRBJ2-5; 8 bases are shared with TRBD1. Germline values: CDR1 SGDLS, CDR2 YYNGEE. The J segment lost 4 bases and the V segment lost 4 bases, leaving 12 bases of the junction unmatched. The CDR3 extends over 16 amino acids. The CDR3 coding sequence is TGTGCCAGCAGCCTATTGGACAGGGACGTAGGAGAGACCCAGTACTTC. Its translation: CASSLLDRDVGETQYF.

This clone has only one observation. V and J are TRBV5-1 and TRBJ1-1; 9 bases agree with TRBD1. V was pared by 4 bases and J by 3 bases, with 4 bases of the junction left unmatched. The CDR3 runs to 14 residues. Germline assignment: CDR1 SGHRS and CDR2 YFSETQ. This CDR3 reads CASSPGQGYTEAFF. The DNA for the CDR3 is TGCGCCAGCAGCCCCGGACAGGGGTACACTGAAGCTTTCTTT.

This clone appeared a few times. V gene TRBV7-9 combines with J gene TRBJ1-4, with D uncertain. The CDR3 totals 14 residues. The germline V and J ends were trimmed by 2 bases and 5 bases, with 9 bases remaining between them. Germline V lookup: CDR1 SEHNR, CDR2 FQNEAQ (reference sequence). CDR3 amino acids: CASSLLPGNEKLFF. CDR3 bases: TGTGCCAGCAGCTTATTACCGGGGAATGAAAAACTGTTTTTT.

The chain recombines TRBV5-1 with TRBJ2-1, with 8 bases matching TRBD1. Germline lookup yields CDR1 SGHRS and CDR2 YFSETQ. V shed 4 bases, J shed 1 base, and the junction held 4 bases outside the gene matches. There are 15 residues in the CDR3. CDR3 loop: CASSTWTGSYNEQFF. CDR3 DNA: TGCGCCAGCAGCACTTGGACAGGGTCCTACAATGAGCAGTTCTTC.

This clone was seen more than once but under ten times. The chain has TRBV19 and TRBJ1-4; D is unresolved. The germline CDR1 and CDR2 sequences are LNHDA and SQIVND (reference sequence). The CDR3 is made up of 14 amino acids. Between the trimmed V and J ends, which lost 3 bases and 3 bases, there was a span of 8 bases. CDR3 sequence reads: CASSIELSNEKLFF. The DNA for the CDR3 is TGTGCCAGTAGTATCGAGTTATCTAATGAAAAACTGTTTTTT. Combining the CDR3 with reference TRBV19 and TRBJ1-4 gives the whole variable domain DGGITQSPKYLFRKEGQNVTLSCEQNLNHDAMYWYRQDPGQGLRLIYYSQIVNDFQKGDIAEGYSVSREKKESFPLTVTSAQKNPTAFYLCASSIELSNEKLFFGSGTQLSVL.

The rearrangement uses TRBV27 and TRBJ2-5; tentative D call: TRBD2 (6 bases). This CDR3 has 13 amino acids. V was clipped by 4 bases and J by 5 bases, with 11 bases between them. CDR1 MNHEY and CDR2 SMNVEV come from the germline V gene (reference sequence). CDR3 in amino acids: CASSWGVLETQYF. The CDR3 region has the DNA TGTGCCAGCAGTTGGGGGGTTCTCGAGACCCAGTACTTC.

The chain uses TRBV4-2 and TRBJ2-7, with TRBD2 as a possible D gene (6 bases). Trimming pared 0 bases from V and 2 bases from J, leaving 17 bases between. Per germline, CDR1 LGHNA and CDR2 YNFKEQ. The CDR3 is 17 amino acids. The CDR3 DNA follows: TGTGCCAGCAGCCAAGAACTGACTAGGGCGGCAGCCTACGAGCAGTACTTC. Translation: CASSQELTRAAAYEQYF.

J is TRBJ2-5 and V is TRBV9; 10 bases are shared with TRBD2. The CDR3 is made up of 14 amino acids. Germline CDR1 and CDR2: SGDLS and YYNGEE. Unmatched junction bases numbered 4, after V lost 4 bases and J lost 4 bases. As DNA, the CDR3 is TGTGCCAGCAGCCCTAGACTAGCGGGAGAGACCCAGTACTTC. Its protein is CASSPRLAGETQYF. The whole variable domain, filled in from reference TRBV9 and TRBJ2-5, reads DSGVTQTPKHLITATGQRVTLRCSPRSGDLSVYWYQQSLDQGLQFLIQYYNGEERAKGNILERFSAQQFPDLHSELNLSSLELGDSALYFCASSPRLAGETQYFGPGTRLLVL.